These T cell receptor beta chains were read from a single sample in a study of identical twins. TCRdb reprocessed the 5' RACE reads via MiXCR and lists one record per CDR3 protein. The sample has more than 1.5 million distinct CDR3 sequences, roughly 35% seen once. Sequencing was done on a sample of cord blood. The receptors were sampled from a newborn girl in good health. Each CDR3 is given with its conserved first and last residue. The D gene is left open where the match is weak. Rows may omit the clone size; those that give it use once, few, many or a size class.

CDR3nt	CDR3aa	j_gene	d_gene	abundance	v_gene
TGTGCCAGCAGTCCTGGGGGTTCCAATGAGCAGTTCTTC	CASSPGGSNEQFF	TRBJ2-1	NA	few	TRBV28
TGTGCCAGCAGCTTAACCGAGGGACTAGCCAAAAACATTCAGTACTTC	CASSLTEGLAKNIQYF	TRBJ2-4	NA	NA	TRBV13
TGCAGTGCTAGAGTACCAGGGCTTAATGGCTACACCTTC	CSARVPGLNGYTF	TRBJ1-2	NA	few	TRBV20-1
TGTGCCAGCAGCCAAGGTCCACTGGGAGATACGCGGTATTTT	CASSQGPLGDTRYF	TRBJ2-3	NA	NA	TRBV3-1
TGTGCCAGCAGTTACGGACTGCAAGAGACCCAGTACTTC	CASSYGLQETQYF	TRBJ2-5	NA	many	TRBV28
TGCGCCAGCAGCCAGGTTATCCTGGGACTAGCGGGCCACAATGAGCAGTTCTTC	CASSQVILGLAGHNEQFF	TRBJ2-1	TRBD2	many	TRBV4-1
TGCGCCAGCAGCCAAGCGAGAGGGGTTTACTACGAGCAGTACTTC	CASSQARGVYYEQYF	TRBJ2-7	NA	NA	TRBV4-1
TGTGCCAGCAGCTTTGCGGGGCCCACCGGGGAGCTGTTTTTT	CASSFAGPTGELFF	TRBJ2-2	NA	few	TRBV11-2
TGTGCCAGCAGCTTAAAAGGGGCAAACTACGAGCAGTACTTC	CASSLKGANYEQYF	TRBJ2-7	NA	NA	TRBV7-2
TGTGCCAGCAGCCGCCGAACAGGGACCGGTCAGCCCCAGCATTTT	CASSRRTGTGQPQHF	TRBJ1-5	NA	many	TRBV4-2
TGTGCCAGCAGCCAAGGAGGGGGAGCCCCCAATGAGCAGTACTTC	CASSQGGGAPNEQYF	TRBJ2-7	NA	few	TRBV4-2
TGCGCCAGCAGCTTGGAAGCAGGGGCCTACGAGCAGTACTTC	CASSLEAGAYEQYF	TRBJ2-7	NA	many	TRBV5-1
TGTGCCAGCAGACTAACTCGAAACACCGGGGAGCTGTTTTTT	CASRLTRNTGELFF	TRBJ2-2	NA	NA	TRBV28
TGTGCCAGCAGATCTACGATTGGACAGGGTCCCTACTTTGTTATGAACACTGAAGCTTTCTTT	CASRSTIGQGPYFVMNTEAFF	TRBJ1-1	TRBD1	few	TRBV11-2
TGTGCCAGCAGCACCCGAGGGCGGATACAAATATCTTACGAGCAGTACTTC	CASSTRGRIQISYEQYF	TRBJ2-7	NA	NA	TRBV21-1
TGTGCCAGCAGCTATACCGCGTACGAGCAGTACTTC	CASSYTAYEQYF	TRBJ2-7	NA	many	TRBV7-9
TGTGCCAGCAGCCCTAGAAGGGACAGGGGGCGCGAGAACACTGAAGCTTTCTTT	CASSPRRDRGRENTEAFF	TRBJ1-1	TRBD1	NA	TRBV28
TGTGCCAGCGGGCAGCGGGAGATAGCCGATGAGCAGTTCTTC	CASGQREIADEQFF	TRBJ2-1	TRBD2	few	TRBV12-3/TRBV12-4
TGCGCCAGCAGCCAAGATGGGGTAGTGGCAGATACGCAGTATTTT	CASSQDGVVADTQYF	TRBJ2-3	NA	NA	TRBV4-3
TGTGCCATCAGCCGGGACAGGTCACTCACAGATACGCGGTATTTT	CAISRDRSLTDTRYF	TRBJ2-3	TRBD1	NA	TRBV10-3
TGCAGTGCTACCCCGGCGGGCCTCTACGAGCAGTACTTC	CSATPAGLYEQYF	TRBJ2-7	NA	few	TRBV20-1
TGTGCCACCAGTGACCACGCCGGGACGGAGGGCTACACCTTC	CATSDHAGTEGYTF	TRBJ1-2	NA	few	TRBV24-1
TGTGCCATCAGTGAAACAAGGGGCAATGGCTACACCTTC	CAISETRGNGYTF	TRBJ1-2	NA	few	TRBV10-3
TGTGCCAGCAGCTTAGTCCGGGGGCCAGCCACAGATACGCAGTATTTT	CASSLVRGPATDTQYF	TRBJ2-3	NA	few	TRBV7-2
TGTGCCAGCAGTTACTCGGAACAGGGGAATCAGCCCCAGCATTTT	CASSYSEQGNQPQHF	TRBJ1-5	TRBD1	few	TRBV6-6
TGTGCCGTAGGAGTGCGCACAGATACGCAGTATTTT	CAVGVRTDTQYF	TRBJ2-3	NA	few	TRBV2
TGTGCCAGCAGCCAAGTGGGACTAGCGGGGGGGCCGGTGGATACGCAGTATTTT	CASSQVGLAGGPVDTQYF	TRBJ2-3	TRBD2	few	TRBV4-2
TGCGCCAGCAGCCCGGACAGCTGGAACTATGGCTACACCTTC	CASSPDSWNYGYTF	TRBJ1-2	NA	few	TRBV5-1
TGCGCCAGCAGCTTGGCCTTTGTTGGTACGGCTAGCTCCTACAGTGAGCAGTTCTTC	CASSLAFVGTASSYSEQFF	TRBJ2-1	NA	NA	TRBV5-1
TGTGCCAGCAGTTCCCTCCGACTAGCGGGGAGACGCACAGATACGCAGTATTTT	CASSSLRLAGRRTDTQYF	TRBJ2-3	TRBD2	few	TRBV6-6
TGTGCCAGCAGTCCCAGGGGGCAAGGCTACACCTTC	CASSPRGQGYTF	TRBJ1-2	TRBD1	NA	TRBV6-1
TGTGCCAGCAGTTTCCCCGGGACAGGGAACACTGAAGCTTTCTTT	CASSFPGTGNTEAFF	TRBJ1-1	TRBD1	NA	TRBV12-3/TRBV12-4
TGTGCCAGCAGCAGGGGCATCTCCTACAATGAGCAGTTCTTC	CASSRGISYNEQFF	TRBJ2-1	NA	few	TRBV7-9
TGTGCCAGCAGTTTGGCTAGCGGGCATCAGCCTGAGCAGTTCTTC	CASSLASGHQPEQFF	TRBJ2-1	TRBD2	NA	TRBV28
TGTGCCAGCAGCCGGACAGGGATCGGCAATCAGCCCCAGCATTTT	CASSRTGIGNQPQHF	TRBJ1-5	TRBD1	many	TRBV16
TGCAGTGCTATAAGCGGGACTTACAAAGAGACCCAGTACTTC	CSAISGTYKETQYF	TRBJ2-5	TRBD2	NA	TRBV20-1
TGTGCCAGCAGCCTCGACCGGGACAGGGGGGCAGATACGCAGTATTTT	CASSLDRDRGADTQYF	TRBJ2-3	TRBD1	NA	TRBV3-1
TGCGCCAGCAGCCAAGAAGCTTCAGGGGCGAGTTCACCCCTCCACTTT	CASSQEASGASSPLHF	TRBJ1-6	NA	NA	TRBV4-1
TGTGCCAGCAGCCAAGAGGGTTCTGGGTACTCCTACAATGAGCAGTTCTTC	CASSQEGSGYSYNEQFF	TRBJ2-1	NA	NA	TRBV4-2
TGCAGCGTTGGACCGGACGGGGTGGACTATGGCTACACCTTC	CSVGPDGVDYGYTF	TRBJ1-2	NA	NA	TRBV29-1
TGCAGTGCTAGAGACTTAGACAGCTCCTACGAGCAGTACTTC	CSARDLDSSYEQYF	TRBJ2-7	NA	many	TRBV20-1
TGCGCCAGCAGCCAAGTCGAGACTACCTACAATGAGCAGTTCTTC	CASSQVETTYNEQFF	TRBJ2-1	NA	NA	TRBV4-1
TGTGCCAGCAGCTTAATCCCTCCCGGACTAGCTAAACTAACGAACACCGGGGAGCTGTTTTTT	CASSLIPPGLAKLTNTGELFF	TRBJ2-2	TRBD2	NA	TRBV11-2
TGCGCCAGCAGCCCATCGGTTAGGGAGCAGTTCTTC	CASSPSVREQFF	TRBJ2-1	NA	NA	TRBV4-1
TGTGCCAGCAGCCAAGTCCTCGGGGGAGGATACGAGCAGTACTTC	CASSQVLGGGYEQYF	TRBJ2-7	NA	few	TRBV4-2